The entry below describes one T cell receptor beta chain. Its binding antigen is unknown. The sample holds no much larger clone one base away, and base qualities are not on file. The cohort consisted of hundreds of healthy bone marrow donors. At the time of sampling, all cohort members were nominally healthy, though unrecorded immune exposures were likely present. The donor was CMV seropositive and belonged to the group of 250 to 300 seropositive cohort members. A peripheral blood sample was collected from each donor, and TCR beta sequencing was performed on peripheral blood mononuclear cells. The Qiagen DNeasy Blood Extraction Kit was used to extract genomic DNA from the blood cell samples. Library construction relied on the immunoSEQ multiplex PCR assay. The multiplex PCR relied on a mix of 60 forward primers for TCR Vbeta segments and 13 reverse primers for TCR Jbeta segments. Amplification of the CDR3 region of rearranged TCR beta genes was performed with a multiplex PCR assay on genomic DNA. On the Illumina HiSeq System, the amplified TCR beta libraries were sequenced as 87-base-pair reads. The paper's processing steps were these. A later analysis tallied tens of millions of unique TCR beta chains across the 610 or so repertoires, and about 12 million of those chains were shared by two or more donors. A nearest-neighbor algorithm error-corrected the raw reads and collapsed the reads into unique sequences, merging closely related sequences to remove PCR and sequencing errors. CDR3 sequences were aligned to IMGT reference sequences to assign V, D and J gene segments. For a sequence to be retained, a match of at least six nucleotides was required to both a V gene segment and a J gene segment. A rearrangement was called productive if the CDR3 had no stop codons and remained in frame with V and J, and every other rearrangement was called non-productive. Following IMGT convention, CDR3 was defined as the stretch from the second conserved V-encoded cysteine up to the conserved J-encoded phenylalanine. The earlier analysis of 587 of the donors excluded sequences that lacked an unambiguous match to a single V gene segment. An earlier analysis of approximately 590 of the donors classified V segments as functional when productive rearrangements were above 56.7% and as segregating when the standard deviation between donors was above 5%. A statistical classification framework was built for diagnosing cytomegalovirus status from the catalog of TCR beta chain sequences. In a later analysis, TCR nucleotide sequences were compared against IMGT/GENE-DB human TR gene sequences so that V and J genes could be assigned. Using the TCRdist pipeline, a later analysis assigned CDR3 sequences along with most-parsimonious VDJ recombination scenarios. In a later analysis, each TCR beta chain was defined by its CDR3 amino acid sequence together with its V-gene family, and reads without a unique V-gene family were excluded. In a later analysis, approximately 640 highly shared, low-generation-probability nucleotide sequences were removed to address suspected cross-contamination and a sequencing artifact. A later analysis calculated a clonal expansion index for each public chain from normalized within-repertoire ranks of inferred template counts. In a later analysis, generation probabilities were computed with a VDJ recombination model fitted to out-of-frame rearrangements, and the resulting probabilities were checked against IGoR. Hypergeometric tests were used in a later analysis to score TCR-TCR, TCR-HLA and TCR-CMV co-occurrence, with a repertoire-size bias correction applied to the TCR pairs. False discovery rates were estimated in a later analysis by permuting HLA or CMV assignments 20 times. In a later analysis, co-occurring TCRs were grouped using DBSCAN, with TCRdist sequence similarity added in when clustering inside HLA-allele-positive subsets. For co-occurrence clustering, repertoires with fewer than 30,000 or more than 120,000 public chains were excluded, along with several repertoires with anomalous nucleotide sharing. TCRdb limited this immuneACCESS table to in-frame rearrangements with V and J called. A share of clones is missing; checked studies link under half to unresolved V genes, and the rest is unexplained. V and J calls and clone size are given by that table; D and trimming were obtained from the DNA. This sample has some 170,000 clones in its table, and roughly 80% of those were observed once. The ten largest clones capture 3.7% of the sample.

This record belongs to a study of cytomegalovirus exposure and HLA in healthy donors (dated by TCRdb to 2015 to 2018). At the level of the whole study: An earlier analysis of some 550 of the donors reported more than 250 Gb of sequence data and 120 million or so unique TCR beta sequences from 150 million to 200 million T cells. Among some 410 genotyped donors of the cohort, an average of roughly 230,000 unique TCR beta nucleotide sequences was sequenced per donor, of which about 20% were non-productive. Every repertoire in the discovery cohort had been generated on one and the same sequencing platform. Genome-wide SNP genotypes for about 65% of the 666 donors were used in a later genetic analysis, which treated that subset as a discovery cohort. A separate validation cohort of some 130 different subjects was used in addition to the roughly 620-subject first cohort. Using immunosequencing, the study profiled T cell repertoires from about 650 subjects and related those repertoires to cytomegalovirus serostatus. Rather than drawing on any new phenotypic data, the later analysis identified candidate immune exposures from TCR beta sequences and the way those sequences occurred across donors. The number of donors typed differed by locus, with 629-630 for A, B, C, DRB1 and DQB1, around 500 for DQA1, about 610 for DPA1, and some 470 for DPB1. The study combined high-throughput TCR immunosequencing, statistical association of individual TCRs with disease status, and machine learning to predict cytomegalovirus infection status. In an earlier analysis of 550 to 700 of the donors, high-throughput TCR beta sequencing was used to judge whether each TCR beta V gene segment behaved as functional or pseudogenic. HLA typing included class I and class II loci at four-digit resolution. An early release covering roughly 640 HLA-typed donors comprised 300 to 350 gigabases of sequencing data and about 90 million unique TCR sequences. Because of strong linkage in the cohort, 5 or 6 DR-DQ haplotypes were treated as single units for association and clustering. Alongside the repertoire data, information on donor age, sex, ethnicity and CMV serostatus was compiled. In a later analysis, previously published TCR beta repertoires from 550 to 700 donors were re-analyzed and high-resolution HLA genotyping was added so that TCR occurrence patterns could be studied. The study aimed to test whether cataloging public T cell receptors could reveal signatures of past pathogen exposure. Of the 300 to 400 genotyped donors, over 70% fell in the genetic ancestry cluster associated with self-reported Caucasian donors.

General study outcomes and caveats: Because HLA typing was missing for some donors at each locus, association tests included only the typed subset. CMV serostatus was the only immune exposure information available for the cohort. Compared with equally common non-associated chains, HLA-associated TCR beta chains in a later analysis were more clonally expanded and had lower generation probabilities. When HLA alleles, especially DR and DQ, strongly co-occurred, attributing TCR associations to individual alleles was difficult. This cohort had only TCR beta chains sequenced, and the lack of alpha or paired-chain data limited which features could be detected. Most TCR sequences were seen in very few donors, while some public TCRs were found in many individuals. At a false discovery rate of 0.05, a later analysis linked about 17,000 TCR beta sequences to specific HLA alleles. A group of highly shared sequence variants was considered likely to be a technical artifact of the sequencing pipeline. A further reported finding was that TCR beta sequences accurately predicted the HLA-A and HLA-B alleles for most subjects in the first cohort. The presence/absence analyses assumed that sequencing depth was roughly uniform across donors, and that assumption may not be true. In a later analysis, most CMV-associated TCR beta chains were found to appear HLA-restricted, with HLA associations seemingly driven largely by CMV exposure. In a later analysis, several top co-occurrence clusters were reported to appear linked to parvovirus B19, influenza, CMV and Epstein-Barr virus. In a later analysis, the rate of TCR association differed among HLA loci, with DRB1 alleles having the most associated TCRs and HLA-C alleles having the fewest. Because counts were too low, roughly 17 rarely observed V segments, including chromosome 9 orphons, were left out of the earlier analysis of a few hundred of the donors. The study listed 170 or so TCR beta chains as associated with cytomegalovirus. Correlated functional status among segregating V segments might be attributable to linkage disequilibrium, but an unknown experimental factor could not be ruled out. Broadly in line with IMGT annotations, most TCR beta V segments showed up in productive rearrangements about 90% or about 30% of the time in an earlier analysis of several hundred of the donors. V-gene and J-gene trimming of TCR beta chains was associated with a missense DCLRE1C variant in a later genetic analysis, and the association was replicated in an independent cohort. According to the authors, the approach could potentially be generalized to other disease states and immunological phenotypes. A few of the identified cytomegalovirus-associated TCR beta chains were confirmed in vitro to be specific for cytomegalovirus antigens. Cytomegalovirus status was reported to be diagnosed by the classifier with high specificity and sensitivity in both the original and validation cohorts. According to a later genetic analysis, donors in an Asian-associated ancestry cluster had fewer N-insertions in productive TCRs than the approximately 650-donor mean. Some IMGT-functional V segments, including TRBV6-2 and TRBV6-3, could not be told apart with the 87-base-pair reads, so those segments were excluded.

Its CDR3 holds 19 amino acids, cysteine through phenylalanine. Left in the record is the CDR3 DNA by itself, 57 bases read in frame from the first base. The germline V gene encodes CDR1 SNHLY and CDR2 FYNNEI. V and J are trimmed by 6 bases and 3 bases, and the gene matches miss 17 bases of the junction. This TCR came from a man younger than 40 in good health and CMV-seropositive. In this chain, TRBV2 is recombined with TRBJ2-3; 11 middle bases align to TRBD1. The sequenced sample consisted of PBMCs. CDR3 reads: CASRTSMGQGVSGTDTQYF. The sequenced DNA is TGTGCCAGCAGGACCAGCATGGGACAGGGGGTCTCCGGGACAGATACGCAGTATTTT.